The 32 T cell receptor beta chains below were found in one sample sequenced in a study of monozygotic twins with cystic fibrosis. The table came from immunoSEQ multiplex PCR; TCRdb's copy has only in-frame clones and leaves some out. The sample has some 21,000 clones, 91% seen once. Sequencing input: blood. Source of these receptors: a girl aged 2 to 10 with cystic fibrosis.

This chain connects TRBV6-4 to TRBJ2-1, with a possible D match to TRBD2 (7 bases). The CDR3 totals 14 residues. Germline-derived CDR1 and CDR2 are MRHNA and SNTAGT. V was cut by 5 bases and J by 6 bases, with 14 bases left in between. The CDR3 sequence: CASSSEGGSNEQFF. CDR3 DNA: TGTGCCAGCAGTTCGGAGGGGGGGTCCAATGAGCAGTTCTTC.

The rearrangement joins TRBV4-1 to TRBJ2-1; unclear D gene. Germline assignment: CDR1 MGHRA and CDR2 YSYEKL. The CDR3 runs 14 residues. V gave up 3 bases and J gave up 7 bases, with 13 bases separating them. CDR3 sequence reads: CASSQGIQPNEQFF. CDR3 DNA: TGCGCCAGCAGCCAGGGAATACAGCCTAATGAGCAGTTCTTC.

V and J are TRBV28 and TRBJ1-4; no clear D gene. The germline V gene encodes CDR1 MDHEN and CDR2 SYDVKM. Trimming shortened V by 6 bases and J by 6 bases, and 14 bases separated the two germline ends. The CDR3 runs 14 residues. The CDR3 region is CASSEEAGDEKLFF. CDR3 bases: TGTGCCAGCAGCGAGGAGGCAGGTGATGAAAAACTGTTTTTT.

The chain joins TRBV30 to TRBJ2-3; D could derive from TRBD1 or TRBD2 (5 bases each). The CDR3 is made up of 14 amino acids. CDR1 GTSNPN and CDR2 SVGIG come from the germline V gene (reference sequence). With 1 base removed from V and 2 bases from J, the gap between germline ends came to 10 bases. The CDR3 nucleotides are TGTGCCTGGAGTGCCCTAGGGACCACAGATACGCAGTATTTT. It codes for CAWSALGTTDTQYF.

This chain connects TRBV7-3 to TRBJ2-2, with D possibly being TRBD2 (6 bases). V was clipped by 2 bases and J by 3 bases, with 7 bases between them. The CDR3 is 14 residues long. CDR1 is SGHTA and CDR2 is FQGTGA in the germline V gene. As DNA, the CDR3 is TGTGCCAGCAGCTTAGGAGGGTACACCGGGGAGCTGTTTTTT. Amino acid sequence: CASSLGGYTGELFF.

The chain is built from TRBV29-1 and TRBJ1-5; D possibly corresponds to TRBD1 (5 bases). The length of the CDR3 is 13 residues. Germline CDR1 SQVTM, CDR2 ANQGSEA. V was trimmed by 3 bases and J by 6 bases, leaving 12 bases between them. CDR3 nucleotides: TGCAGCGTTGACGCAGGGATCGGTCAGCCCCAGCATTTT. Its translation: CSVDAGIGQPQHF.

This chain links TRBV30 with TRBJ1-1; D not certain. This CDR3 region has 11 residues. Trimming removed 4 bases at V and 0 bases at J, with 3 bases between. The V gene's germline CDR1 is GTSNPN and CDR2 SVGIG (reference sequence). The CDR3 region has the DNA TGTGCCTGGACGGTGAACACTGAAGCTTTCTTT. Translated, it gives CAWTVNTEAFF.

The CDR3 DNA reads as TGTGCCAGCAGTCTAGGACCGGGGGAAGCTTTCTTT. This sequence encodes CASSLGPGEAFF. V gene TRBV27 combines with J gene TRBJ1-1; D not resolved. CDR3 length: 12 residues. V was clipped by 5 bases and J by 8 bases, with 12 bases between them. CDR1 MNHEY and CDR2 SMNVEV come from the germline V gene (reference sequence).

The genes are TRBV14 and TRBJ2-7; a weak D match, TRBD1 (6 bases). Germline loops: CDR1 SGHDN, CDR2 FVKESK. This CDR3 contains 16 residues. Deletions cut 4 bases from V and 3 bases from J, with 19 bases between. CDR3 residues: CASSRPRRTENYEQYF. For the CDR3, the DNA is TGTGCCAGCAGCCGGCCTCGGAGGACAGAGAACTACGAGCAGTACTTC.

This clone has a single count. The chain has TRBV21-1 and TRBJ2-7; TRBD1, as called in the table, went unchecked against the DNA. TRBV21-1 is flagged as a pseudogene. The CDR3 has 15 residues. The CDR3 here is CASSKGTGRIHEQYF. CDR3 in DNA: TGTGCCAGCAGCAAAGGGACAGGGAGGATCCACGAGCAGTACTTC.

V gene TRBV7-9 combines with J gene TRBJ2-3; no definite D call. Germline V gene data show CDR1 as SEHNR and CDR2 as FQNEAQ (reference sequence). CDR3 length equals 13 residues. Trimming left V 3 bases short and J 9 bases short, with 13 bases between. CDR3 residues: CASSFDLKLTQYF. The DNA of the CDR3 is TGTGCCAGCAGCTTTGATCTCAAGTTAACGCAGTATTTT.

The chain couples TRBV28 to TRBJ2-7, with D hard to call. From germline, CDR1 is MDHEN and CDR2 SYDVKM. This CDR3 contains 13 residues. V lost 8 bases and J 7 bases, leaving 18 bases between the germline ends. The CDR3: CASGNSRSGEQYF. The DNA for the CDR3 is TGTGCCAGCGGAAACTCACGGTCTGGGGAGCAGTACTTC. The full variable domain, with the rest looked up from reference TRBV28 and TRBJ2-7, is DVKVTQSSRYLVKRTGEKVFLECVQDMDHENMFWYRQDPGLGLRLIYFSYDVKMKEKGDIPEGYSVSREKKERFSLILESASTNQTSMYLCASGNSRSGEQYFGPGTRLTVT.

The DNA for the CDR3 is TGTGCCACCAGCAGAGACTACAGGCAGGTTACGGAGCAGTACTTC. Encoded protein: CATSRDYRQVTEQYF. The chain uses TRBV15 and TRBJ2-7; D is possibly TRBD1 (5 bases). Trimming took off 0 bases at V and 7 bases at J, with 16 bases between the two ends. The CDR3 extends over 15 amino acids. Germline V lookup: CDR1 LNHNV, CDR2 YYDKDF (reference sequence).

The rearrangement joins TRBV15 to TRBJ1-5, with a possible D match to TRBD1 (5 bases). Germline lookup yields CDR1 LNHNV and CDR2 YYDKDF (reference sequence). This CDR3 is built from 17 residues. Trimming left V 4 bases short and J 0 bases short, with 16 bases between. CDR3 DNA sequence: TGTGCCACCAGCACCGGGACCGATCAGTATAGCAATCAGCCCCAGCATTTT. This sequence encodes CATSTGTDQYSNQPQHF.

This chain links TRBV7-9 with TRBJ2-7; perhaps D is TRBD1 or TRBD2 (5 bases each). CDR1 SEHNR and CDR2 FQNEAQ come from the germline V gene (reference sequence). CDR3 length: 15 residues. V was cut by 5 bases and J by 1 base, with 15 bases left in between. Written as DNA, the CDR3 is TGTGCCAGCAGCCCAATCCGGGGACCATCCTACGAGCAGTACTTC. It specifies CASSPIRGPSYEQYF.

The V gene is TRBV5-6, the J gene TRBJ1-3, with a possible D match to TRBD1 (5 bases). The germline V gene has CDR1 SGHDT and CDR2 YYEEEE. This CDR3 is 16 amino acids long. With 5 bases removed from V and 0 bases from J, the gap between germline ends came to 15 bases. DNA for the CDR3: TGTGCCAGCAGAGTGGGGACCGAAAGCTCTGGAAACACCATATATTTT. Encoded protein: CASRVGTESSGNTIYF. The variable domain in full, with the rest retrieved from reference TRBV5-6 and TRBJ1-3, is DAGVTQSPTHLIKTRGQQVTLRCSPKSGHDTVSWYQQALGQGPQFIFQYYEEEERQRGNFPDRFSGHQFPNYSSELNVNALLLGDSALYLCASRVGTESSGNTIYFGEGSWLTVV.

The rearrangement joins TRBV28 to TRBJ1-2; 9 bases are shared with TRBD1. Losses at the gene ends were 0 bases for V and 4 bases for J; bases not matched to a gene: 9. This CDR3 contains 17 residues. Looked up from germline, CDR1 is MDHEN and CDR2 is SYDVKM. CDR3 region: CASSLWTGGFDSYGYTF. As DNA, the CDR3 is TGTGCCAGCAGTTTATGGACAGGGGGTTTTGATAGCTATGGCTACACCTTC.

This rearrangement joins TRBV28 to TRBJ2-7; D may match TRBD1 or TRBD2 (6 bases each). The CDR3 sequence is 21 residues long. Germline V lookup: CDR1 MDHEN, CDR2 SYDVKM. V dropped 4 bases and J dropped 4 bases, with 35 bases sitting between them. CDR3 residues: CASSSLLPRQDTGTRAYEQYF. The CDR3, as DNA: TGTGCCAGCAGTTCGCTACTTCCTCGACAGGACACGGGGACTCGGGCGTACGAGCAGTACTTC.

The V and J genes are TRBV9 and TRBJ1-2, with 11 bases lining up with TRBD1. Germline values: CDR1 SGDLS, CDR2 YYNGEE. CDR3 size: 14 residues. J was trimmed by 4 bases and V by 4 bases; bases with no gene match: 3. CDR3 sequence: CASSPGQGVYGYTF. CDR3 in DNA: TGTGCCAGCAGCCCGGGACAGGGGGTCTATGGCTACACCTTC.

This clone has only one observation. This sequence joins TRBV7-6 and TRBJ2-5, with 7 positions matching TRBD1. Germline values: CDR1 SGHVS, CDR2 FNYEAQ. The CDR3 is made up of 16 amino acids. V dropped 4 bases and J dropped 3; count of bases not matched to a gene: 11. CDR3 in amino acids: CASSSRQGFYEETQYF. The CDR3 DNA reads as TGTGCCAGCAGCTCCCGACAGGGATTTTACGAAGAGACCCAGTACTTC.

V gene TRBV7-9 combines with J gene TRBJ2-7; TRBD2 aligns across 10 bases. With 4 bases clipped from V and 2 bases from J, the junction kept 5 bases outside the gene matches. The CDR3 has 15 residues. Looked up from germline, CDR1 is SEHNR and CDR2 is FQNEAQ (reference sequence). The CDR3 DNA is TGTGCCAGCAGCTCCTCTAGCGGGAGTCCCTACGAGCAGTACTTC. Its protein is CASSSSSGSPYEQYF.

The chain links TRBV6-6 to TRBJ1-5; D is ambiguous. CDR3 length equals 14 residues. Germline values: CDR1 MNHNY, CDR2 SVGAGI (reference sequence). The V end was cut by 4 bases, the J end by 0 bases, with 7 bases between. This CDR3 is CASSLRNSNQPQHF. The CDR3 DNA reads TGTGCCAGCAGTTTGAGGAATAGCAATCAGCCCCAGCATTTT.

The V call is TRBV6-1, the J call TRBJ2-7; D gene unclear. CDR1 and CDR2 from the germline V gene are MNHNS and SASEGT. The V and J ends lost 5 bases and 6 bases respectively, with 17 bases between them. CDR3 length equals 14 residues. CDR3: CASSSDTVWFEQYF. As DNA, the CDR3 is TGTGCCAGCAGTTCAGACACCGTCTGGTTCGAGCAGTACTTC.

The chain recombines TRBV5-6 with TRBJ1-1, with D uncertain. In germline, CDR1 is SGHDT, CDR2 YYEEEE. The CDR3 sequence is 12 residues long. V gave up 1 base and J gave up 1 base, with 2 bases separating them. CDR3 amino acids: CASSLKNTEAFF. CDR3 coding DNA: TGTGCCAGCAGCTTGAAGAACACTGAAGCTTTCTTT.

The V gene is TRBV2, the J gene TRBJ1-6, with TRBD1 matching 7 bases. CDR3 size: 16 residues. The germline CDR1 and CDR2 sequences are SNHLY and FYNNEI. V was pared by 2 bases and J by 10 bases, with 11 bases of the junction left unmatched. The CDR3 reads CASSEFPGQPRSPLHF. The CDR3 nucleotides read TGTGCCAGCAGTGAATTTCCGGGACAGCCGAGGTCACCCCTCCACTTT.

The chain recombines TRBV5-1 with TRBJ1-1, with 7 bases lining up with TRBD1. The ends lost 0 bases at V and 2 bases at J; junction bases unmatched: 4. The CDR3 runs to 15 residues. Per germline, CDR1 SGHRS and CDR2 YFSETQ. The CDR3 DNA reads as TGCGCCAGCAGCTTGGCAGGACAGGCAAACACTGAAGCTTTCTTT. It encodes CASSLAGQANTEAFF.

J is TRBJ2-5 and V is TRBV19; 14 bases fit TRBD2. Germline V CDR1 and CDR2: LNHDA, SQIVND (reference sequence). V lost 5 bases to trimming and J lost 3 bases; unmatched junction nucleotides: 2. The CDR3 sequence is 15 residues long. CDR3 in amino acids: CASSSGLAGEETQYF. For the CDR3, the DNA is TGTGCCAGTAGTTCGGGACTAGCGGGAGAAGAGACCCAGTACTTC.

The chain carries TRBV2 and TRBJ1-2; no reliable D call. Germline V gene lookup returns CDR1 SNHLY and CDR2 FYNNEI. The V end was cut by 1 base, the J end by 5 bases, with 5 bases between. The CDR3 is 12 amino acids. CDR3 nucleotide sequence: TGTGCCAGCAGTGAAGTCCAGTATGGCTACACCTTC. Translated, it gives CASSEVQYGYTF.

The genes are TRBV7-2 and TRBJ2-7; D is perhaps TRBD1 (6 bases). V was trimmed by 5 bases and J by 1 base, leaving 15 bases between them. The CDR3 has 15 amino acids. Germline V gives CDR1 SGHTA, CDR2 FQGNSA. The DNA of the CDR3 is TGTGCCAGCAGCGAGAGGGGGAGAAGGTCCTACGAGCAGTACTTC. Translation gives CASSERGRRSYEQYF.

The rearrangement links TRBV2 to TRBJ2-5; D gene unclear. The V gene's germline CDR1 is SNHLY and CDR2 FYNNEI. The CDR3 totals 15 residues. Trimming pared 3 bases from V and 2 bases from J, leaving 13 bases between. CDR3: CASSDGQWGQETQYF. The CDR3, as DNA: TGTGCCAGCAGTGACGGGCAGTGGGGTCAAGAGACCCAGTACTTC.

V usage is TRBV6-5 and J usage is TRBJ1-2; no clear D. Trimming pared 2 bases from V and 4 bases from J, leaving 17 bases between. Germline CDR1 is MNHEY and CDR2 is SVGAGI. This CDR3 comprises 16 residues. For the CDR3, the DNA is TGTGCCAGCAGTTACCGTCTCGGACCCACAACCTATGGCTACACCTTC. Its protein product is CASSYRLGPTTYGYTF.

The V and J genes are TRBV6-1 and TRBJ1-1; no definite D call. The CDR3 contains 11 residues. The germline V and J ends were trimmed by 6 bases and 10 bases, with 12 bases remaining between them. CDR1 is MNHNS and CDR2 is SASEGT in the germline V gene. The CDR3 coding sequence is TGTGCCAGCAGCGGGCTAGGTATAGCTTTCTTT. Amino acid sequence: CASSGLGIAFF.